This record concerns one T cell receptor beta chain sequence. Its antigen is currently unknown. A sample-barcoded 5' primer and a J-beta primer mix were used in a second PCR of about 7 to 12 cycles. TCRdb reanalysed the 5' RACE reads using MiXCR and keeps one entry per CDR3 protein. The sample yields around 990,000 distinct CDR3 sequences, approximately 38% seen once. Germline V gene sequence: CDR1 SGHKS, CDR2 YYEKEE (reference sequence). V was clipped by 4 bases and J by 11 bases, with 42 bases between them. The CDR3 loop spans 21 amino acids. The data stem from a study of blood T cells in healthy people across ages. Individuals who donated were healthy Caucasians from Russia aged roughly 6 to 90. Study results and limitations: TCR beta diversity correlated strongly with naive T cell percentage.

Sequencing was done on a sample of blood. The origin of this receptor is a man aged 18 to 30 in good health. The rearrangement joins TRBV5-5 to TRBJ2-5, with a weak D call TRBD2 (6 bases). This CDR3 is CASSVEPILARGHTRYNEQYF. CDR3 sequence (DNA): TGTGCCAGCAGCGTGGAGCCAATACTAGCAAGAGGGCACACCCGCTACAATGAGCAGTACTTC.